Presented here are 25 T cell receptor beta chains from one specimen sequenced in a study of shared clonotypes between healthy human individuals. Sequencing was performed with immunoSEQ multiplex PCR; in TCRdb, only in-frame clones are kept and a portion is missing. The top ten clones hold about 0.34% of a sample with about 2.4 million clones, roughly 93% of them seen once. Sequenced input: naive CD4+ T cells from PBMCs. Subset here: CD45RA+ positively selected. All receptors come from a man aged 18 to 30 in good health. Some clones in this sample may be carry-over from other donors' samples.

The chain uses TRBV11-2 and TRBJ2-7; 9 bases map to TRBD2. Germline values: CDR1 SGHAT, CDR2 FQNNGV. CDR3 length: 16 amino acids. V dropped 1 base and J dropped 7; count of bases not matched to a gene: 11. CDR3 bases: TGTGCCAGCAGCTTAGCCTATGGGCGGGAGGGCCTGGAGCAGTACTTC. It specifies CASSLAYGREGLEQYF.

This chain links TRBV28 with TRBJ2-1, with TRBD2 identical over 8 bases. Germline-derived CDR1 and CDR2 are MDHEN and SYDVKM. This CDR3 is 17 amino acids long. Trimming took 1 base from V and 0 from J; bases not matched to a gene: 5. CDR3 sequence (DNA): TGTGCCAGCAGTTTATACCGTCTAGCGGGCTCCTACAATGAGCAGTTCTTC. Protein sequence: CASSLYRLAGSYNEQFF.

This clone came up a few times. The rearrangement links TRBV18 to TRBJ1-1; tentative D call: TRBD1 (5 bases). The CDR3 is made up of 12 amino acids. Per germline, CDR1 KGHSH and CDR2 LQKENI. The V end was cut by 8 bases, the J end by 1 base, with 8 bases between. CDR3 DNA sequence: TGTGCCAGCACCCAGGGGAACACTGAAGCTTTCTTT. Its translation: CASTQGNTEAFF.

The rearrangement joins TRBV27 to TRBJ2-7, with D possibly being TRBD1 or TRBD2 (7 bases each). This CDR3 is built from 15 residues. Trimming cost V 5 bases and J 3 bases, with 17 bases left between them. The germline V gene has CDR1 MNHEY and CDR2 SMNVEV (reference sequence). Here the CDR3 reads CASSKKTGRGYEQYF. For the CDR3, the DNA is TGTGCCAGCAGTAAAAAGACAGGGAGGGGCTACGAGCAGTACTTC.

As to this clone: Different DNA sequences within this sample yield the same CDR3. The chain employs TRBV19 and TRBJ2-3; D gene ambiguous. Per germline, CDR1 LNHDA and CDR2 SQIVND (reference sequence). CDR3 length equals 12 residues. Between the trimmed V and J ends, which lost 8 bases and 0 bases, there was a span of 6 bases. CDR3 coding DNA: TGTGCCAGTTCCGGGAGCACAGATACGCAGTATTTT. It specifies CASSGSTDTQYF.

The chain is built from TRBV11-3 and TRBJ2-3; possible D gene TRBD1, 6 bases. Germline V gives CDR1 SGHNT, CDR2 YENEEA. This CDR3 region has 15 residues. Trimming stripped 0 bases from V and 2 bases from J, with 9 bases between. CDR3 sequence: CASSLEGAPTDTQYF. In nucleotides, the CDR3 is TGTGCCAGCAGCTTAGAGGGGGCCCCCACAGATACGCAGTATTTT.

The J gene is TRBJ2-3, the V gene TRBV5-6, with D unresolved. Per the germline V gene, CDR1 is SGHDT and CDR2 is YYEEEE. The CDR3 contains 13 residues. With 4 bases removed from V and 6 bases from J, the gap between germline ends came to 12 bases. The CDR3, as DNA: TGTGCCAGCAGCATGGGCCCAGGCGATACGCAGTATTTT. Translated, it gives CASSMGPGDTQYF.

The chain has TRBV7-3 and TRBJ2-1; TRBD2 matches 9 bases. In germline, CDR1 is SGHTA, CDR2 FQGTGA. The CDR3 is 14 residues long. The V gene end was trimmed by 4 bases and the J gene end by 7 bases; junction bases not matched to a gene: 5. For the CDR3, the DNA is TGTGCCAGCAGCTCAAGGCTAGCGGGAAATGAGCAGTTCTTC. Its protein is CASSSRLAGNEQFF.

The chain couples TRBV7-8 to TRBJ1-1; TRBD1 agrees at 7 bases. This CDR3 is 13 amino acids long. Germline CDR1 and CDR2: SGHVS and FQNEAQ. With V trimmed by 3 bases and J by 3 bases, 1 base remained unmatched. CDR3 in DNA: TGTGCCAGCAGCTTCGACAGGGACACTGAAGCTTTCTTT. This sequence encodes CASSFDRDTEAFF.

This chain joins TRBV7-2 and TRBJ2-5; no clear D gene. The ends were cut back, 1 base at V and 7 bases at J, with 4 bases in the middle. CDR1 is SGHTA and CDR2 is FQGNSA in the germline V gene. This CDR3 region has 11 residues. CDR3 residues: CASSLGVTQYF. CDR3 nucleotides: TGTGCCAGCAGCTTAGGGGTGACCCAGTACTTC.

The rearrangement uses TRBV7-2 and TRBJ2-5; 8 bases align to TRBD2. V lost 2 bases and J lost 5; bases outside the gene matches: 7. Per the germline V gene, CDR1 is SGHTA and CDR2 is FQGNSA. The CDR3 consists of 15 residues. CDR3 sequence reads: CASSLFGRAGETQYF. CDR3 coding DNA: TGTGCCAGCAGCTTATTCGGGAGGGCTGGGGAGACCCAGTACTTC. Complete variable domain (other parts from reference TRBV7-2 and TRBJ2-5): GAGVSQSPSNKVTEKGKDVELRCDPISGHTALYWYRQSLGQGLEFLIYFQGNSAPDKSGLPSDRFSAERTGGSVSTLTIQRTQQEDSAVYLCASSLFGRAGETQYFGPGTRLLVL.

This clone was picked up a small number of times. The rearrangement joins TRBV11-3 to TRBJ2-7; either TRBD1 or TRBD2 may supply D (6 bases each). The CDR3 sequence is 12 residues long. The V gene's germline CDR1 is SGHNT and CDR2 YENEEA. V gave up 5 bases and J gave up 5 bases, with 10 bases separating them. Here the CDR3 DNA reads TGTGCCAGCAGCCGGAGGGGGGACGAGCAGTACTTC. Amino acid sequence: CASSRRGDEQYF.

The rearrangement joins TRBV5-4 to TRBJ2-6; D unresolved. Germline assignment: CDR1 SGHNT and CDR2 YYREEE (reference sequence). The V gene lost 4 bases and the J gene lost 0 bases, with 8 bases spanning the gap. CDR3 length equals 15 residues. Written as DNA, the CDR3 is TGTGCCAGCAGCGTTGGACCCTCTGGGGCCAACGTCCTGACTTTC. It codes for CASSVGPSGANVLTF.

As DNA, the CDR3 is TGTGCCAGTAGTGTTCGGAATGAAAAACTGTTTTTT. The encoded protein is CASSVRNEKLFF. This rearrangement joins TRBV28 to TRBJ1-4; D unclear. This CDR3 contains 12 residues. CDR1 and CDR2 from the germline V gene are MDHEN and SYDVKM. V was clipped by 9 bases and J by 5 bases, with 10 bases between them.

The chain recombines TRBV25-1 with TRBJ2-7, with TRBD1 identical over 7 bases. CDR3 length equals 15 residues. The germline V gene encodes CDR1 MGHDK and CDR2 SYGVNS. With 1 base clipped from V and 4 bases from J, the junction kept 7 bases outside the gene matches. This CDR3 reads CASSESRGLVYEQYF. The CDR3 DNA follows: TGTGCCAGCAGTGAATCAAGGGGGCTCGTTTACGAGCAGTACTTC.

This chain uses TRBV28 with TRBJ1-1; weak D call: TRBD1 (5 bases). The CDR3 totals 12 residues. V was cut by 5 bases and J by 10 bases, with 14 bases left in between. Germline CDR1 and CDR2: MDHEN and SYDVKM. CDR3 sequence reads: CASSPQGLGAFF. The CDR3 DNA is TGTGCCAGCAGTCCTCAGGGTCTGGGAGCTTTCTTT.

V is TRBV6-1 and J is TRBJ2-7; no clear D gene. Germline values: CDR1 MNHNS, CDR2 SASEGT. CDR3 length: 11 residues. V was trimmed by 8 bases and J by 3 bases, leaving 8 bases between them. The DNA of the CDR3 is TGTGCCAGCGCCATTTACTACGAGCAGTACTTC. It is translated as CASAIYYEQYF.

The genes are TRBV2 and TRBJ2-1; possibly TRBD2 for D (5 bases). The CDR3 is 15 residues long. Germline CDR1 and CDR2: SNHLY and FYNNEI. The ends were cut back, 4 bases at V and 0 bases at J, with 10 bases in the middle. CDR3 residues: CASSGVGASYNEQFF. DNA for the CDR3: TGTGCCAGCAGTGGGGTGGGAGCCTCCTACAATGAGCAGTTCTTC.

As DNA, the CDR3 is TGTGCCAGCAGCCAAGCGACTAGCGGGAGAGAAAATGAGCAGTTCTTC. It translates to CASSQATSGRENEQFF. The gene calls are TRBV14 and TRBJ2-1, with 12 bases fitting TRBD2. Trimming removed 1 base from V and 7 bases from J; junction bases left unmatched: 5. CDR3 length: 16 amino acids. The V gene's germline CDR1 is SGHDN and CDR2 FVKESK.

The rearrangement joins TRBV6-1 to TRBJ1-2, with D possibly being TRBD1 (5 bases). The germline V gene has CDR1 MNHNS and CDR2 SASEGT. The CDR3 is made up of 13 amino acids. Deletions cut 2 bases from V and 4 bases from J, with 8 bases between. The DNA for the CDR3 is TGTGCCAGCAGTGAAAGACAGACCTATGGCTACACCTTC. It yields the protein CASSERQTYGYTF.

V and J are TRBV27 and TRBJ1-5; D gene uncertain. The V gene lost 3 bases and the J gene lost 1 base, with 10 bases spanning the gap. CDR1 is MNHEY, CDR2 SMNVEV, per germline (reference sequence). CDR3 length: 15 amino acids. CDR3 sequence (DNA): TGTGCCAGCAGTTTCCCGGGGAGCAGCAATCAGCCCCAGCATTTT. Translated: CASSFPGSSNQPQHF.

This clone showed up just once. The rearrangement uses TRBV7-9 and TRBJ2-1; a weak D match, TRBD2 (5 bases). V gave up 5 bases and J gave up 8 bases, with 25 bases separating them. Germline CDR1 and CDR2: SEHNR and FQNEAQ (reference sequence). The CDR3 is made up of 17 amino acids. In nucleotides, the CDR3 is TGTGCCAGCAGCCACGCCGCCGCCCGGGGTCTGGTGCATGAGCAGTTCTTC. Residues: CASSHAAARGLVHEQFF.

This clone was detected once. The chain couples TRBV19 to TRBJ2-7; TRBD1 aligns across 7 bases. J lost 6 bases, V lost 7 bases, and 3 bases had no gene match. The CDR3 totals 11 residues. Per germline, CDR1 LNHDA and CDR2 SQIVND (reference sequence). The CDR3 loop reads CASNRGPEQYF. The CDR3 DNA sequence: TGTGCCAGTAACAGGGGTCCCGAGCAGTACTTC.

This rearrangement joins TRBV5-1 to TRBJ2-5, with D perhaps TRBD1 (5 bases). The CDR3 contains 14 residues. CDR1 is SGHRS, CDR2 YFSETQ, per germline. V was clipped by 0 bases and J by 4 bases, with 10 bases between them. CDR3 in DNA: TGCGCCAGCAGCTTGGCCCGAAGGGGAGAGACCCAGTACTTC. As protein: CASSLARRGETQYF.

CDR3 bases: TGTGCCAGCAGCTCCGGACTGGGTGAAAAACTGTTTTTT. Amino acid sequence: CASSSGLGEKLFF. J is TRBJ1-4 and V is TRBV7-2; D unclear. V lost 4 bases and J 7 bases, leaving 10 bases between the germline ends. CDR3 size: 13 residues. Germline V lookup: CDR1 SGHTA, CDR2 FQGNSA.